The next 22 T cell receptor beta chains were all read from a single sample in a study of shared clonotypes between healthy human individuals. Method: immunoSEQ multiplex PCR; TCRdb's copy keeps in-frame clones and lacks some. The repertoire holds 950,000 to 1,200,000 clones, with approximately 80% as singletons. The sequencing sample was made of memory CD4+ T cells from PBMCs. The subset denotes: CD45RA-negative fraction. All receptors come from a man aged 18 to 29 in good health. Some clones in this sample may be carry-over from other donors' samples.

This clone was recorded once. V and J are TRBV5-1 and TRBJ1-1; 7 bases are shared with TRBD1. CDR1 SGHRS and CDR2 YFSETQ come from the germline V gene. This CDR3 is built from 15 residues. The V segment lost 4 bases and the J segment 8 bases; nucleotides outside the gene matches: 14. The CDR3 region is CASSKAQLTGDEAFF. The CDR3 region has the DNA TGCGCCAGCAGCAAAGCGCAATTAACAGGGGACGAAGCTTTCTTT.

This rearrangement joins TRBV5-1 to TRBJ1-3; D unresolved. Trimming pared 3 bases from V and 1 base from J, leaving 11 bases between. This CDR3 has 15 amino acids. The V gene's germline CDR1 is SGHRS and CDR2 YFSETQ. The CDR3 DNA follows: TGCGCCAGCAGCTCGCGGACCGGGTCTGGAAACACCATATATTTT. Residues: CASSSRTGSGNTIYF.

This sequence joins TRBV14 and TRBJ2-3; the match to TRBD2 covers 11 bases. The CDR3 consists of 16 residues. Germline V gives CDR1 SGHDN, CDR2 FVKESK. Trimming at V came to 5 bases and at J to 0 bases, leaving 4 bases not matched to a gene. CDR3 coding DNA: TGTGCCAGCAGCTACGGACTAGCGGGTAGCACAGATACGCAGTATTTT. Residues: CASSYGLAGSTDTQYF.

The V and J genes are TRBV28 and TRBJ1-2, with a possible D match to TRBD1 (6 bases). This CDR3 spans 16 amino acids. The germline gives CDR1 MDHEN, CDR2 SYDVKM. The germline V and J ends were trimmed by 4 bases and 0 bases, with 15 bases remaining between them. In DNA form, the CDR3 reads TGTGCCAGCAGTTCCTCTACAGGGCCTTCTAACTATGGCTACACCTTC. Amino acid sequence: CASSSSTGPSNYGYTF.

This clone was picked up a small number of times. The chain joins TRBV28 to TRBJ1-2; D is unclear. CDR1 is MDHEN, CDR2 SYDVKM, per germline. The CDR3 has 14 amino acids. V lost 8 bases and J 0 bases, leaving 13 bases between the germline ends. This chain's CDR3 is CASHFRPANYGYTF. CDR3 DNA sequence: TGTGCCAGCCACTTCCGGCCTGCTAACTATGGCTACACCTTC.

This clone was seen repeatedly, ten times or more. V is TRBV28 and J is TRBJ1-2; D gene unclear. CDR1 and CDR2 from the germline V gene are MDHEN and SYDVKM. The CDR3 extends over 12 amino acids. V gave up 4 bases and J gave up 11 bases, with 14 bases separating them. The CDR3 DNA is TGTGCCAGCAGTTCGGTCCCGAAAGGATACACCTTC. Residues: CASSSVPKGYTF.

A single count supports this clone. The chain couples TRBV6-5 to TRBJ1-2, with D possibly matching TRBD1 (6 bases). Between the trimmed V and J ends, which lost 6 bases and 0 bases, there was a span of 14 bases. Germline CDR1 MNHEY, CDR2 SVGAGI. The CDR3 is 15 residues long. The CDR3 DNA reads TGTGCCAGCAGAATCGGGGGGCCACCTAACTATGGCTACACCTTC. Encoded protein: CASRIGGPPNYGYTF.

The rearrangement uses TRBV5-6 and TRBJ2-7; D uncertain. Trimming pared 0 bases from V and 1 base from J, leaving 8 bases between. There are 14 residues in the CDR3. Looked up from germline, CDR1 is SGHDT and CDR2 is YYEEEE. This CDR3 is CASSLGATSYEQYF. CDR3 in DNA: TGTGCCAGCAGCTTGGGGGCCACATCCTACGAGCAGTACTTC.

This rearrangement joins TRBV14 to TRBJ2-7, with D tentatively TRBD2 (7 bases). Germline loops: CDR1 SGHDN, CDR2 FVKESK. Deletions cut 5 bases from V and 3 bases from J, with 11 bases between. This CDR3 is 13 amino acids long. This CDR3 is CASSGGDIYEQYF. The CDR3 region has the DNA TGTGCCAGCAGCGGGGGGGACATCTACGAGCAGTACTTC.

The chain has TRBV5-5 and TRBJ1-5; D not certain. The CDR3 sequence is 15 residues long. Germline loops: CDR1 SGHKS, CDR2 YYEKEE (reference sequence). V lost 2 bases, J lost 1 base, and 10 bases lay in between. As DNA, the CDR3 is TGTGCCAGCAGCTTTGGGCCTGGGAGCAATCAGCCCCAGCATTTT. This encodes CASSFGPGSNQPQHF. Full variable domain (remainder filled in from reference TRBV5-5 and TRBJ1-5): DAGVTQSPTHLIKTRGQQVTLRCSPISGHKSVSWYQQVLGQGPQFIFQYYEKEERGRGNFPDRFSARQFPNYSSELNVNALLLGDSALYLCASSFGPGSNQPQHFGDGTRLSIL.

This clone was counted only a few times. Other DNA sequences in the same sample also yield this CDR3. The chain links TRBV18 to TRBJ2-7; 8 bases match TRBD2. Unmatched junction bases numbered 2, after V lost 3 bases and J lost 1 base. CDR1 is KGHSH and CDR2 is LQKENI in the germline V gene. The CDR3 is 14 residues long. The CDR3: CASSPGTSSYEQYF. Written as DNA, the CDR3 is TGTGCCAGCTCACCCGGGACTAGTTCCTACGAGCAGTACTTC.

This clone was detected only a few times. The CDR3 DNA follows: TGCGCCAGCAGCCGGGACGGGGGGTACTCCTACGAGCAGTACTTC. Its translation is CASSRDGGYSYEQYF. This sequence joins TRBV4-1 and TRBJ2-7; TRBD2 matches at 7 bases. The CDR3 spans 15 residues. Losses at the gene ends were 4 bases for V and 0 bases for J; bases not matched to a gene: 6. Looked up from germline, CDR1 is MGHRA and CDR2 is YSYEKL.

The chain uses TRBV14 and TRBJ2-5, with TRBD1 as a possible D gene (6 bases). The CDR3 covers 16 residues. V shed 5 bases and J shed 4 bases, with 20 bases lying between them. From germline, CDR1 is SGHDN and CDR2 FVKESK. The CDR3 DNA sequence: TGTGCCAGCAGCGCCCGGGACAACCCGTTAGGAGAGACCCAGTACTTC. The encoded protein is CASSARDNPLGETQYF.

CDR3 nucleotide sequence: TGTGCCAGCAGTGAACTTCCAGGGAGCGGTGAAGCTTTCTTT. The encoded protein is CASSELPGSGEAFF. This sequence joins TRBV6-5 and TRBJ1-1, with a tentative D call TRBD1 (5 bases). CDR1 MNHEY and CDR2 SVGAGI come from the germline V gene. This CDR3 region has 14 residues. V gave up 5 bases and J gave up 7 bases, with 17 bases separating them.

The V gene is TRBV6-4, the J gene TRBJ1-4; 8 bases fit TRBD1. V was pared by 9 bases and J by 5 bases, with 5 bases of the junction left unmatched. CDR3 length equals 13 residues. Germline V lookup: CDR1 MRHNA, CDR2 SNTAGT. DNA of the CDR3: TGTGCCAGATCGGACAGGGCGAATGAAAAACTGTTTTTT. Residues: CARSDRANEKLFF.

V gene TRBV14 combines with J gene TRBJ1-1; TRBD1 agrees at 7 bases. With 5 bases clipped from V and 4 bases from J, the junction kept 7 bases outside the gene matches. The germline gives CDR1 SGHDN, CDR2 FVKESK. The CDR3 loop spans 14 amino acids. CDR3 region: CASSTYRGGTEAFF. In nucleotides, the CDR3 is TGTGCCAGCAGCACCTACAGGGGTGGCACTGAAGCTTTCTTT.

V usage is TRBV29-1 and J usage is TRBJ2-1; 9 positions agree with TRBD2. The CDR3 runs to 13 residues. The germline gives CDR1 SQVTM, CDR2 ANQGSEA. V lost 6 bases to trimming and J lost 5 bases; unmatched junction nucleotides: 5. The CDR3: CSVTSGLDNEQFF. Written as DNA, the CDR3 is TGCAGCGTGACTAGCGGATTAGACAATGAGCAGTTCTTC.

With regard to this clone: The sample carries other DNA sequences with the same CDR3. V and J are TRBV7-2 and TRBJ2-3; D is undetermined. In germline, CDR1 is SGHTA, CDR2 FQGNSA. Trimming removed 0 bases from V and 3 bases from J, with 4 bases in between. The CDR3 contains 13 residues. The CDR3 bases are TGTGCCAGCAGCTTAGCTAGTACAGATACGCAGTATTTT. Translation: CASSLASTDTQYF.

The gene calls are TRBV6-1 and TRBJ1-5; D is undetermined. V was trimmed by 2 bases and J by 5 bases, leaving 10 bases between them. Germline loops: CDR1 MNHNS, CDR2 SASEGT. The CDR3 contains 14 residues. CDR3 protein: CASSERMRHQPQHF. The CDR3 region has the DNA TGTGCCAGCAGTGAAAGGATGAGGCATCAGCCCCAGCATTTT.

The chain combines TRBV4-2 with TRBJ2-3; D uncertain. The V end was cut by 1 base, the J end by 2 bases, with 10 bases between. The CDR3 loop spans 15 amino acids. Germline CDR1 LGHNA, CDR2 YNFKEQ. This chain's CDR3 is CASSQGRRITDTQYF. The DNA for the CDR3 is TGTGCCAGCAGCCAAGGGCGGCGGATCACAGATACGCAGTATTTT.

In this sample, this clone turned up many times. This chain joins TRBV7-2 and TRBJ1-4, with TRBD1 matching 9 bases. V trimming: 5 bases; J trimming: 6 bases; junction bases outside the gene matches: 7. Looked up from germline, CDR1 is SGHTA and CDR2 is FQGNSA. This CDR3 contains 15 residues. CDR3 sequence: CASSQKTGGYEKLFF. As DNA, the CDR3 is TGTGCCAGCAGCCAAAAGACAGGGGGGTATGAAAAACTGTTTTTT.

Details on this clone: One end of the junction varies from germline; a read error may be responsible. This chain joins TRBV9 and TRBJ2-7, with 12 bases aligning to TRBD2. The length of the CDR3 is 14 residues. The germline gives CDR1 SGDLS, CDR2 YYNGEE. The CDR3 nucleotides read TGTGCCAGCAGCGTGGGACTAGCGGGCTACGTGCAGTACTTC. Its translation: CASSVGLAGYVQYF. Together with reference TRBV9 and TRBJ2-7, the CDR3 gives the full variable domain: DSGVTQTPKHLITATGQRVTLRCSPRSGDLSVYWYQQSLDQGLQFLIQYYNGEERAKGNILERFSAQQFPDLHSELNLSSLELGDSALYFCASSVGLAGYVQYFGPGTRLTVT.